The 3 T cell receptor beta chains presented below share a single source sample, sequenced in a study of shared clonotypes between healthy human individuals. Profiled with immunoSEQ multiplex PCR; TCRdb holds only in-frame clones, not every one. The data hold about 100,000 clones, with about 63% observed a single time. Sequencing input: memory CD8+ T cells sorted from blood. The subset denotes: CD45RO+ cells pooled with CCR7-negative TemRA cells. These receptors were obtained from a woman under 40 in good health.

In its sample, this clone was seen many times. The rearrangement joins TRBV4-1 to TRBJ1-4; D call uncertain. The CDR3 consists of 14 residues. Germline CDR1 MGHRA, CDR2 YSYEKL. V lost 1 base and J lost 1, with 4 bases in between. Here the CDR3 reads CASSQGLTNEKLFF. In nucleotides, the CDR3 is TGCGCCAGCAGCCAAGGGCTAACTAATGAAAAACTGTTTTTT.

This clone was counted many times. The chain recombines TRBV28 with TRBJ1-2; D might be TRBD1 (5 bases). The V end lost 2 bases, the J end lost 5 bases, and 15 bases lay between the germline ends. Germline V gives CDR1 MDHEN, CDR2 SYDVKM. The CDR3 runs 15 residues. CDR3 protein: CASSLRGAGYYGYTF. The CDR3 bases are TGTGCCAGCAGTTTAAGGGGCGCGGGGTATTATGGCTACACCTTC.

Ten or more counts support this clone. The chain is built from TRBV6-1 and TRBJ2-6, with TRBD2 as a possible D gene (5 bases). V was cut by 4 bases and J by 2 bases, with 9 bases left in between. The germline V gene has CDR1 MNHNS and CDR2 SASEGT. The CDR3 runs to 15 residues. The CDR3 here is CASSAEGTGANVLTF. The CDR3 nucleotides read TGTGCCAGCAGTGCCGAGGGTACTGGGGCCAACGTCCTGACTTTC.